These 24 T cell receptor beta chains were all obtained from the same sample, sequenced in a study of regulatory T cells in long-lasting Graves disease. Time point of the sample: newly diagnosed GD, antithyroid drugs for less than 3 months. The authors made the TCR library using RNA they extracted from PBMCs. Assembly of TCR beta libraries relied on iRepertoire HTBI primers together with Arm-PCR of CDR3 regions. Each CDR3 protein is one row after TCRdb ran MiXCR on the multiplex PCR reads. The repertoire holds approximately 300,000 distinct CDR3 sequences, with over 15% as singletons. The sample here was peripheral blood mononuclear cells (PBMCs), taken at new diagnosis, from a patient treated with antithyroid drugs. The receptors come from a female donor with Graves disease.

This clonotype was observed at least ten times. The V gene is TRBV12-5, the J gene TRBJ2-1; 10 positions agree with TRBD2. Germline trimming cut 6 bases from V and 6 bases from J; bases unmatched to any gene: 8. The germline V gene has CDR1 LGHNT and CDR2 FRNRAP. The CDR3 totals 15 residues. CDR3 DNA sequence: TGTGCTAGTGGACCCGGGACTAGCGTCTCCAATGAGCAGTTCTTC. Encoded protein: CASGPGTSVSNEQFF. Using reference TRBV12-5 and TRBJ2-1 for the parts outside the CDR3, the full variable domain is DARVTQTPRHKVTEMGQEVTMRCQPILGHNTVFWYRQTMMQGLELLAYFRNRAPLDDSGMPKDRFSAEMPDATLATLKIQPSEPRDSAVYFCASGPGTSVSNEQFFGPGTRLTVL.

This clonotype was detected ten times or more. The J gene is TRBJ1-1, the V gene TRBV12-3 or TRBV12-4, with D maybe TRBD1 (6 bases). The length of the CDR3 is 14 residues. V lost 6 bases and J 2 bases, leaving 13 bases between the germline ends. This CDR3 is CASRLQGGNTEAFF. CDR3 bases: TGTGCCAGCAGATTACAGGGAGGCAACACTGAAGCTTTCTTT.

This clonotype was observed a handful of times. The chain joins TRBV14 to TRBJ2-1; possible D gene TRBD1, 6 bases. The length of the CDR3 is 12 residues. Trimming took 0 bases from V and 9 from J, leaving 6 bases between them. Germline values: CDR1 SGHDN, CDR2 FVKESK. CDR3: CASSQDRGEQFF. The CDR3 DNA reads TGTGCCAGCAGCCAAGACAGGGGTGAGCAGTTCTTC.

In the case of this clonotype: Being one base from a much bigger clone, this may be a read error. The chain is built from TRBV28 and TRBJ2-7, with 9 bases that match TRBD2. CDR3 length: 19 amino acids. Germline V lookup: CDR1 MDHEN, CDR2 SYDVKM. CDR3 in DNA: TGTGCCCGCAGTACCTGGTCTAGCGGGAACCCCAAGAGCTCCTACGAGCAGTACTTC. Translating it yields CARSTWSSGNPKSSYEQYF.

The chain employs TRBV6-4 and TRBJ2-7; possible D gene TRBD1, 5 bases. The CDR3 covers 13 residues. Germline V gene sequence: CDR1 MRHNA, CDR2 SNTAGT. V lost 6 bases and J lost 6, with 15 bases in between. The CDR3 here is CASRLTGDCEQYF. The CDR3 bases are TGTGCCAGCAGACTTACAGGAGACTGCGAGCAGTACTTC.

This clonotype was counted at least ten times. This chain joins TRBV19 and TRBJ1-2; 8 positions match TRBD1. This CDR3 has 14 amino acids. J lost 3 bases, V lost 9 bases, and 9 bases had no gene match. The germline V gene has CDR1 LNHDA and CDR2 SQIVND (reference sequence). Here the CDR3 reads CASLGQARHYGYTF. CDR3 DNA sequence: TGTGCCAGCCTGGGACAGGCAAGGCACTATGGCTACACCTTC.

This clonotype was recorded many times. CDR3 region: CASNPLGQPGGTQYF. DNA for the CDR3: TGTGCCAGCAATCCCTTAGGACAGCCGGGAGGGACCCAGTACTTC. The V gene is TRBV12-3 or TRBV12-4, the J gene TRBJ2-5; weak D call: TRBD2 (7 bases). V dropped 7 bases and J dropped 7 bases, with 22 bases sitting between them. There are 15 residues in the CDR3.

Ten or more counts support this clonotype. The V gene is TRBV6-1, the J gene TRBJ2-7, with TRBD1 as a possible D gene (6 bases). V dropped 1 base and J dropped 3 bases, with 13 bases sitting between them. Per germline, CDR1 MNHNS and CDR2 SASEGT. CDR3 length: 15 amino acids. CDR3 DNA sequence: TGTGCCAGCAGTGAAGGCCTGGACAGACTCTACGAGCAGTACTTC. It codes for CASSEGLDRLYEQYF.

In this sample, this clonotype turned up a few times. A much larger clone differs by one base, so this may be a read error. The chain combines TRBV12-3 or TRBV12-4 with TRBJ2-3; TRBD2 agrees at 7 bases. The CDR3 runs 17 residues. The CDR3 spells CASSSPHSKTSPDAQYF. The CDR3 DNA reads TGTGCCAGCAGTTCCCCTCACTCGAAGACTAGCCCAGATGCGCAATATTTT.

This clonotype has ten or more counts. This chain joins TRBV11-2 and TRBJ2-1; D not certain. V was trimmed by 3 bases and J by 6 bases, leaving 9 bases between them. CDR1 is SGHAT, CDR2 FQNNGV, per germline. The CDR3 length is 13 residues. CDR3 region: CASSLGRSNEQFF. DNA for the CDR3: TGTGCCAGCAGCTTGGGTCGGAGCAATGAGCAGTTCTTC.

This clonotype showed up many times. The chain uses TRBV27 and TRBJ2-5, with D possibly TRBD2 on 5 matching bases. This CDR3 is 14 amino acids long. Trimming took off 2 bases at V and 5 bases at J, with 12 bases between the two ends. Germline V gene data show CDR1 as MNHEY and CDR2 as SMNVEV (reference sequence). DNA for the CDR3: TGTGCCAGCAGTTTAGGAAACCGCGGGGAGACCCAGTACTTC. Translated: CASSLGNRGETQYF.

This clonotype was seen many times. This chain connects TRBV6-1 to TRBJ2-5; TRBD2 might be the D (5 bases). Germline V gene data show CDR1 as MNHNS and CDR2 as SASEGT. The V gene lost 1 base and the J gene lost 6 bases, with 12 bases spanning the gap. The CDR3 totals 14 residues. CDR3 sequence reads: CASSEGGRLQTQYF. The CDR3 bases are TGTGCCAGCAGTGAAGGAGGGCGGCTTCAGACCCAGTACTTC.

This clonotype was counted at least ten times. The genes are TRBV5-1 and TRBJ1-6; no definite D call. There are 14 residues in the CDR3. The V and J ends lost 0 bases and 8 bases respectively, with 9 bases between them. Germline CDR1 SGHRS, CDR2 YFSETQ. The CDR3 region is CASSLGLVDSPLHF. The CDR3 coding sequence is TGCGCCAGCAGCTTGGGTTTGGTGGATTCACCCCTCCACTTT. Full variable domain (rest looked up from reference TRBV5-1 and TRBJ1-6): KAGVTQTPRYLIKTRGQQVTLSCSPISGHRSVSWYQQTPGQGLQFLFEYFSETQRNKGNFPGRFSGRQFSNSRSEMNVSTLELGDSALYLCASSLGLVDSPLHFGNGTRLTVT.

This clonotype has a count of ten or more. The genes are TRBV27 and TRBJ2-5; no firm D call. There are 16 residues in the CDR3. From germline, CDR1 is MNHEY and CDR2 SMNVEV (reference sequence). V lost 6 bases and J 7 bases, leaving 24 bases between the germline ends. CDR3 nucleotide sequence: TGTGCCAGCAGCTCCCTCGGATGGCCGCTGATAGGGACCCAGTACTTC. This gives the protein CASSSLGWPLIGTQYF.

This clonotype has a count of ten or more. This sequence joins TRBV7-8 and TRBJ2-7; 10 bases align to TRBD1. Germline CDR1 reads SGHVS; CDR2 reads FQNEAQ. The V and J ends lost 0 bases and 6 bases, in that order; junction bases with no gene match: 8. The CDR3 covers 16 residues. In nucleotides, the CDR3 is TGTGCCAGCAGCTTAGCGCCTGGGACAGGGGTTAGCGAGCAGTACTTC. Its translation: CASSLAPGTGVSEQYF.

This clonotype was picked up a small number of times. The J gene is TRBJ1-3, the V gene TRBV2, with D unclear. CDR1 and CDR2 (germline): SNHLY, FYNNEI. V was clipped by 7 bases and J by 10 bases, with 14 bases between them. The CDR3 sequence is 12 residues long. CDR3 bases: TGTGCCAGCACCGAGTATACTTGGACCATATATTTT. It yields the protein CASTEYTWTIYF.

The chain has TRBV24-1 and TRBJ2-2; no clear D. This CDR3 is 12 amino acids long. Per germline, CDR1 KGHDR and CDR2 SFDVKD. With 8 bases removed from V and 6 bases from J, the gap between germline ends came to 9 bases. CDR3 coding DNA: TGTGCCACCATAGGAGAGTCCGGGGAGCTGTTTTTT. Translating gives CATIGESGELFF.

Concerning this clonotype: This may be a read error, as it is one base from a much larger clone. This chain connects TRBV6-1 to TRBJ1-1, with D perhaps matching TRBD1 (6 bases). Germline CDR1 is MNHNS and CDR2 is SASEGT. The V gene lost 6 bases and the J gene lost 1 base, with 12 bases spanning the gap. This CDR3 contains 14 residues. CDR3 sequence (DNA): TGTGCCAGCAGATCCGGACAGACGAACACTGAAGCTTTCTTT. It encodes CASRSGQTNTEAFF.

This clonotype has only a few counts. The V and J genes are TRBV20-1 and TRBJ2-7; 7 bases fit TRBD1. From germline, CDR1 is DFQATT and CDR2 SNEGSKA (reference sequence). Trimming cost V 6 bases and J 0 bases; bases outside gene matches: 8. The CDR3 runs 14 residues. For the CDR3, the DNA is TGCAGTGCGGGTCCGACAGGGACCTCCTACGAGCAGTACTTC. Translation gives CSAGPTGTSYEQYF.

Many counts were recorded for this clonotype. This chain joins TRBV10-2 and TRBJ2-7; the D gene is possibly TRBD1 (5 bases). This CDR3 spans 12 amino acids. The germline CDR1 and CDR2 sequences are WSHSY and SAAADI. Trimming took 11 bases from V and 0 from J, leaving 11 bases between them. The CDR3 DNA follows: TGCGCCTCGCAGACAGCCTCCTACGAGCAGTACTTC. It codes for CASQTASYEQYF.

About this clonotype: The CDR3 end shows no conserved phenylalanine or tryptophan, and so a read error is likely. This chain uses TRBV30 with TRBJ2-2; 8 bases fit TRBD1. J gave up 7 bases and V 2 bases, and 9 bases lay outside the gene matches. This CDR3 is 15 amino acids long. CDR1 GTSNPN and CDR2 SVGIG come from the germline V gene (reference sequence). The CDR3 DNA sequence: TGTGCCTGGAGTTTGACAGGGGTCCCCGGCGGGGAGCTGTTTTCT. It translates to CAWSLTGVPGGELFS.

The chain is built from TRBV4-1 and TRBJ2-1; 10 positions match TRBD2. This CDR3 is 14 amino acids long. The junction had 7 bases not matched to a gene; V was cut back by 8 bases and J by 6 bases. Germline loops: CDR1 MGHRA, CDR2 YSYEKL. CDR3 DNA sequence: TGCGCCAGCTCCCTAGCGGGAGACGGCAATGAGCAGTTCTTC. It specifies CASSLAGDGNEQFF.

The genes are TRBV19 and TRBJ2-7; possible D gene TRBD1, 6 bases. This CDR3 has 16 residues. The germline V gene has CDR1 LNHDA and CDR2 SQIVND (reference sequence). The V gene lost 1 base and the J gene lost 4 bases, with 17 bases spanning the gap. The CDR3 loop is CASSIAGTGNGYEQYF. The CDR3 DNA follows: TGTGCCAGTAGTATAGCTGGCACAGGGAATGGGTACGAGCAGTACTTC.

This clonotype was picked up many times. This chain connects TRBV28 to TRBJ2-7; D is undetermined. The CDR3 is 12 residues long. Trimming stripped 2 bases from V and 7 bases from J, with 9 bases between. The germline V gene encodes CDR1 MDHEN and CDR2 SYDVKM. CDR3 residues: CASSLAHGEQYF. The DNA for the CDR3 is TGTGCCAGCAGTTTAGCCCACGGTGAGCAGTACTTC.